This note documents a single TCR beta chain sequence. The antigen remains unidentified. Clones were sequenced by immunoSEQ multiplex PCR, and TCRdb holds only the in-frame ones, with some missing. The sample carries tens of thousands of clones, about 80% recorded once. This sample was taken from a study of a mutant IDH1 vaccine in newly diagnosed glioma. Study-wide context: At weeks 1, 3, 5, 7, 11, 15, 19 and 23, patients received a vaccination, eight in all. Initiation of the vaccine course occurred 4-6 weeks after radiotherapy alone, or alongside temozolomide cycles.

CDR1 and CDR2 (germline): SGDLS, YYNGEE. Trimming shortened V by 4 bases and J by 8 bases, and 21 bases separated the two germline ends. The CDR3 is 15 amino acids. Time point meaning: week 11, during vaccination. Every single dose of the vaccine, 300 ug of mutant IDH1 20-mer peptide, came with topical imiquimod. The TCR comes from a man aged 25-45 years with glioma. The rearrangement joins TRBV9 to TRBJ1-2; D remains ambiguous. The sequenced sample was PBMCs, obtained from a glioma patient whose treatment included an IDH1 peptide vaccine. CDR3 coding DNA: TGTGCCAGCAGCCCAAGCCTGAGCCCCCCTATAGGCTACACCTTC. Translation: CASSPSLSPPIGYTF.